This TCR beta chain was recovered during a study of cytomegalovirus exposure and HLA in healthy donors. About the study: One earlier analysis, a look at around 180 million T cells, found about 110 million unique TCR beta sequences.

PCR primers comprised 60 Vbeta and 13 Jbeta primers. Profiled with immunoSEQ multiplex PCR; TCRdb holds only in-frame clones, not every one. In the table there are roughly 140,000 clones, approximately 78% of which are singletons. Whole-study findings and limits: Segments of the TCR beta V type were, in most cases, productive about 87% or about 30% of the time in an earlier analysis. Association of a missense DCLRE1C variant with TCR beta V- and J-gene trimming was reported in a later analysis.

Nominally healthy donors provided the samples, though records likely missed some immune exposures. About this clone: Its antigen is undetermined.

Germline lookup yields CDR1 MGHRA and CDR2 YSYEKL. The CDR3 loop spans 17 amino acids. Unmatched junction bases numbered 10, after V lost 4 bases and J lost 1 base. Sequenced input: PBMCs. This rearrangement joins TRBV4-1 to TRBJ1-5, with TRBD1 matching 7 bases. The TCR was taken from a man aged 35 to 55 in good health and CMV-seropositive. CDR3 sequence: CASSPRQGGMSNQPQHF. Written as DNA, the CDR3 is TGCGCCAGCAGCCCCCGACAGGGAGGTATGAGCAATCAGCCCCAGCATTTT.